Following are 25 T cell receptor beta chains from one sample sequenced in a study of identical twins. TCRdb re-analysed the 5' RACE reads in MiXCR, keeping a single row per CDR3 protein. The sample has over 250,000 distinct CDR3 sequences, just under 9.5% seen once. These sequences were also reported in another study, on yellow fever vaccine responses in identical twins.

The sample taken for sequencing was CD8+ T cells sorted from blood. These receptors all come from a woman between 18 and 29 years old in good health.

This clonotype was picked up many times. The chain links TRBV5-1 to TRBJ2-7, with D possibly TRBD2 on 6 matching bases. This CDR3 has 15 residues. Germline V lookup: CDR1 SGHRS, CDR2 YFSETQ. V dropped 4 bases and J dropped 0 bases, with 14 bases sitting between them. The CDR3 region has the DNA TGCGCCAGCAGCGGTGGGGACTGGGACTCCTACGAGCAGTACTTC. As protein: CASSGGDWDSYEQYF.

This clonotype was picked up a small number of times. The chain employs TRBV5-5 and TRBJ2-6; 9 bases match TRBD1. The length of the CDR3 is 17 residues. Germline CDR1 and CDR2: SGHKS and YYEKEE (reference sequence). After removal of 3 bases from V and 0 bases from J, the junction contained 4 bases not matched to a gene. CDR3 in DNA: TGTGCCAGCAGCTACGACAGGGGGGTCTCTGGGGCCAACGTCCTGACTTTC. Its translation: CASSYDRGVSGANVLTF.

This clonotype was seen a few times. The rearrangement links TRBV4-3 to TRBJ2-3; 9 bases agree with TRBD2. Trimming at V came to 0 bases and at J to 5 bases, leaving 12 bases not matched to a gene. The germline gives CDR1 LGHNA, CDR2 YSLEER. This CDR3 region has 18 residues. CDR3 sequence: CASSQDISGSAGQDTQYF. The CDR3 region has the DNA TGCGCCAGCAGCCAAGATATTAGCGGGAGTGCGGGGCAAGATACGCAGTATTTT.

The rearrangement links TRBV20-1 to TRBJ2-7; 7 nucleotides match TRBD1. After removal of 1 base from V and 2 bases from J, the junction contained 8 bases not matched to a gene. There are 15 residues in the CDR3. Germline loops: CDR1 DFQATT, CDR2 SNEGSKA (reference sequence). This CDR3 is CSARGRGQPAYEQYF. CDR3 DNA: TGCAGTGCTAGAGGTCGGGGACAGCCTGCCTACGAGCAGTACTTC.

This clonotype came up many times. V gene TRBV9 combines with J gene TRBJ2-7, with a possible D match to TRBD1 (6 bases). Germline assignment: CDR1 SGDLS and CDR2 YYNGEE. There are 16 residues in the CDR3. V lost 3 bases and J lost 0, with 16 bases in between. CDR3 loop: CASSAPIGQSSYEQYF. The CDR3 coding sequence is TGTGCCAGCAGCGCGCCCATCGGACAGAGCTCCTACGAGCAGTACTTC.

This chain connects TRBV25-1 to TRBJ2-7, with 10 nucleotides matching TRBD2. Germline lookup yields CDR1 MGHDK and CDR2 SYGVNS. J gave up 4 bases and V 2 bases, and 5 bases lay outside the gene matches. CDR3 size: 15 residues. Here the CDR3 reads CASSELAGDGYEQYF. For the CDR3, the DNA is TGTGCCAGCAGTGAACTAGCGGGAGACGGGTACGAGCAGTACTTC.

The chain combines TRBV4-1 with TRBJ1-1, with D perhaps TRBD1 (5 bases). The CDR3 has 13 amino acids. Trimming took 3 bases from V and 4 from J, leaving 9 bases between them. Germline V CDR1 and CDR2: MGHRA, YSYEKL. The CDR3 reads CASSHGAGTEAFF. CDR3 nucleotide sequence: TGCGCCAGCAGCCACGGGGCTGGCACTGAAGCTTTCTTT.

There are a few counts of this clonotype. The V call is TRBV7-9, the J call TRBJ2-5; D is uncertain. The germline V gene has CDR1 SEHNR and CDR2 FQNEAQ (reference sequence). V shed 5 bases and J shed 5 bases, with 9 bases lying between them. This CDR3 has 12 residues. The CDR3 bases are TGTGCCAGCAGCCCTCCCGTTGAGACCCAGTACTTC. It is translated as CASSPPVETQYF.

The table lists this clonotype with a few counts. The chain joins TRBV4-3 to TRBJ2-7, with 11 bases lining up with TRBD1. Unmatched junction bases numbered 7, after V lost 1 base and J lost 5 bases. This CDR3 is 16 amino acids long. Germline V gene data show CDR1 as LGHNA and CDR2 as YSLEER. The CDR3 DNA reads TGCGCCAGCAGCCAAGGAAAGGGACAGGGGGTCCACGAGCAGTACTTC. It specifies CASSQGKGQGVHEQYF.

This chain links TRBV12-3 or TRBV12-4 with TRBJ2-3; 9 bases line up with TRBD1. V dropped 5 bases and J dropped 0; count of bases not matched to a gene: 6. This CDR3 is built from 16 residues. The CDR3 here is CASSTRDRASTDTQYF. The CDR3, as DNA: TGTGCCAGCAGTACCCGGGACAGGGCTAGCACAGATACGCAGTATTTT.

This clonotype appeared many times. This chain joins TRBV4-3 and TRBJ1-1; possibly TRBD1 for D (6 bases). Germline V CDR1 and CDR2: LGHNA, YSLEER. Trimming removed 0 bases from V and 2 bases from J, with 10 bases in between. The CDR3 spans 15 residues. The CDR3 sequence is CASSQDRGGNTEAFF. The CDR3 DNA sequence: TGCGCCAGCAGCCAAGATCGGGGGGGCAACACTGAAGCTTTCTTT.

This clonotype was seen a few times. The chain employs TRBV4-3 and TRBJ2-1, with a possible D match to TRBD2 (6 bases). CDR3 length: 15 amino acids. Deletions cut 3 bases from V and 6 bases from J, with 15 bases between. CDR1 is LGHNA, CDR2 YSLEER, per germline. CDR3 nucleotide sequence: TGCGCCAGCAGCCAGGCCCCACTAGCCCTCAATGAGCAGTTCTTC. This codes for CASSQAPLALNEQFF.

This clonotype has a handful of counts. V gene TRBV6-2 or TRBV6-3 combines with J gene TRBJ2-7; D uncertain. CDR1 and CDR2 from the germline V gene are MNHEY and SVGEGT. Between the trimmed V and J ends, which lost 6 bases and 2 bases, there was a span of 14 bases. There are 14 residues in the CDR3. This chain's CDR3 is CASSQLGGAYEQYF. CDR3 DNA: TGTGCCAGCAGCCAGCTGGGCGGCGCCTACGAGCAGTACTTC.

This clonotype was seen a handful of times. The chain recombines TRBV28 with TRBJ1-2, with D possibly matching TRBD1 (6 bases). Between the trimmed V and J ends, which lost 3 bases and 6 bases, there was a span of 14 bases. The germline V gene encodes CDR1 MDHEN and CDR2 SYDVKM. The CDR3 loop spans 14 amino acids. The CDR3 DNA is TGTGCCAGCAGTTTCCGCCGGGGGGCCGATGGCTACACCTTC. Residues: CASSFRRGADGYTF.

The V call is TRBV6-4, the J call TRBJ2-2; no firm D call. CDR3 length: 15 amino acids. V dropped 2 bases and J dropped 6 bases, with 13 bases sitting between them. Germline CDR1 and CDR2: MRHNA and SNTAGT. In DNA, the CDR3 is TGTGCCAGCAGTGACCGGGCAGAAACTCCCGGGGAGCTGTTTTTT. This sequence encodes CASSDRAETPGELFF.

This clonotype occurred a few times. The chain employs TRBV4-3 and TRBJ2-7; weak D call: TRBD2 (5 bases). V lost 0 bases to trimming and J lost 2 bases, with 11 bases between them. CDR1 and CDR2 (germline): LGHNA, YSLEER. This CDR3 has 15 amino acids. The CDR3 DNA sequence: TGCGCCAGCAGCCAAGAGAGAGGGCCGCCCTACGAGCAGTACTTC. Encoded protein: CASSQERGPPYEQYF.

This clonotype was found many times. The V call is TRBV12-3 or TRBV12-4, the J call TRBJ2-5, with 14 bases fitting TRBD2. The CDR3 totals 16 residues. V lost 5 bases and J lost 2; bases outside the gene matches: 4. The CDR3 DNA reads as TGTGCCAGCAGTCTCGGACTAGCGGGGGGACAAGAGACCCAGTACTTC. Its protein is CASSLGLAGGQETQYF.

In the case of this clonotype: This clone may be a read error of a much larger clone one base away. In DNA form, the CDR3 reads TGTCCCAGCAGCTGGACAGGGGGAAGAAACAATGAGCAGTTCTTC. Residues: CPSSWTGGRNNEQFF. The V gene is TRBV7-9, the J gene TRBJ2-1; 10 nucleotides agree with TRBD1. Germline assignment: CDR1 SEHNR and CDR2 FQNEAQ (reference sequence). The CDR3 loop spans 15 amino acids.

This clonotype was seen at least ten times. CDR3 coding DNA: TGTGCCAGCAGTTTAGATGAGAACACTGAAGCTTTCTTT. Protein: CASSLDENTEAFF. The chain employs TRBV12-3 or TRBV12-4 and TRBJ1-1; no clear D gene. The V gene lost 1 base and the J gene lost 1 base, with 4 bases spanning the gap. The length of the CDR3 is 13 residues.

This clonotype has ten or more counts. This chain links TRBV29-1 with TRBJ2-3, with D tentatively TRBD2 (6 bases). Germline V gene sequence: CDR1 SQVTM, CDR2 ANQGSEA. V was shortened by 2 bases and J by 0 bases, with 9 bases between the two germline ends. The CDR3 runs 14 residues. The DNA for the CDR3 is TGCAGCGTTGAATTTAGCGGCAGCACAGATACGCAGTATTTT. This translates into CSVEFSGSTDTQYF.

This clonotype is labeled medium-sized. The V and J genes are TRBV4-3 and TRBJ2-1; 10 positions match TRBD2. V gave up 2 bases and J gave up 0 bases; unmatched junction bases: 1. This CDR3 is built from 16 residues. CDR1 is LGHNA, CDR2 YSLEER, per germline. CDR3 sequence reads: CASSQRLAGSYNEQFF. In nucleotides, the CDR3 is TGCGCCAGCAGCCAACGACTAGCGGGCTCCTACAATGAGCAGTTCTTC.

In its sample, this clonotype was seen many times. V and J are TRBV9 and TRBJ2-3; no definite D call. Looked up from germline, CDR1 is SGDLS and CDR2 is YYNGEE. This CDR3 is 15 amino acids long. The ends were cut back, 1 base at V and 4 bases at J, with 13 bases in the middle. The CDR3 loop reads CASSVYKMAADTQYF. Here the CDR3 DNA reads TGTGCCAGCAGCGTATACAAAATGGCGGCAGATACGCAGTATTTT.

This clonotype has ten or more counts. The CDR3 protein is CASSFPVTGRETQYF. The CDR3 DNA reads TGTGCCAGCAGCTTTCCTGTGACAGGGAGGGAGACCCAGTACTTC. V usage is TRBV7-6 and J usage is TRBJ2-5, with D perhaps matching TRBD1 (7 bases). Trimming took 3 bases from V and 5 from J, leaving 16 bases between them. Germline V gene data show CDR1 as SGHVS and CDR2 as FNYEAQ. The CDR3 contains 15 residues. The full variable domain, rest sourced from reference TRBV7-6 and TRBJ2-5, is GAGVSQSPRYKVTKRGQDVALRCDPISGHVSLYWYRQALGQGPEFLTYFNYEAQQDKSGLPNDRFSAERPEGSISTLTIQRTEQRDSAMYRCASSFPVTGRETQYFGPGTRLLVL.

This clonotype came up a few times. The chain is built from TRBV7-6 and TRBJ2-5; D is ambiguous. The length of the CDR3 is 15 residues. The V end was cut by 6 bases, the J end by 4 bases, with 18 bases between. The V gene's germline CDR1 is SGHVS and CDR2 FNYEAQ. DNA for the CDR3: TGTGCCAGCAGGGCCGAGGACGGAGCCGGAGAGACCCAGTACTTC. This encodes CASRAEDGAGETQYF.

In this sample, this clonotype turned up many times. In nucleotides, the CDR3 is TGCAGCGTCCCCCCCCGGGACAGCTACAATGAGCAGTTCTTC. It specifies CSVPPRDSYNEQFF. The rearrangement links TRBV29-1 to TRBJ2-1, with 7 positions matching TRBD1. Germline CDR1 is SQVTM and CDR2 is ANQGSEA. This CDR3 has 14 residues. V shed 6 bases and J 3 bases; nucleotides not matched to a gene: 8.